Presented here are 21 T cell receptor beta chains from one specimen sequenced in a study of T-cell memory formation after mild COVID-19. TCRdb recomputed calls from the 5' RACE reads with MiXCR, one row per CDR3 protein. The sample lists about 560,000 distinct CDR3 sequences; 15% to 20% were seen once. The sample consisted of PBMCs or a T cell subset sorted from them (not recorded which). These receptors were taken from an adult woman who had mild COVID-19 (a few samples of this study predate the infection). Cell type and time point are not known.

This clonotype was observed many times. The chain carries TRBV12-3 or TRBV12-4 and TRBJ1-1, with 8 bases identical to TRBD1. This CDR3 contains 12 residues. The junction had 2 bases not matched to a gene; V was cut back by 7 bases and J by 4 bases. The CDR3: CASTTGGTEAFF. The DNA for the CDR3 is TGTGCCAGCACCACAGGGGGCACTGAAGCTTTCTTT.

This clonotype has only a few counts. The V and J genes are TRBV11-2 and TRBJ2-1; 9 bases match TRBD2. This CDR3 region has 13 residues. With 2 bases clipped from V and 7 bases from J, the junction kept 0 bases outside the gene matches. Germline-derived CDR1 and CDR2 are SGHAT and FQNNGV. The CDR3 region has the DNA TGTGCCAGCAGCTTAACTAGCGGGAATGAGCAGTTCTTC. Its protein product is CASSLTSGNEQFF.

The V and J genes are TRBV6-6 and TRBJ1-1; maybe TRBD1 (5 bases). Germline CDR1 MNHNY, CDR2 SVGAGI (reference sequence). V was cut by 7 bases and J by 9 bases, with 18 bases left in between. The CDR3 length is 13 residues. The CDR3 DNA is TGTGCCAGCACCCTACCCGGGGGGGTTAAAGCTTTCTTT. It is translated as CASTLPGGVKAFF.

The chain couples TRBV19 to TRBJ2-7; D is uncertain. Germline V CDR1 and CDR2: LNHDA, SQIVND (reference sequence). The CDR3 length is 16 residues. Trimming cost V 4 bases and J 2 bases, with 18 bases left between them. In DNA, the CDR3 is TGTGCCAGTAGTAGCCCCCCGCGGCGGAGAACCTACGAGCAGTACTTC. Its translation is CASSSPPRRRTYEQYF.

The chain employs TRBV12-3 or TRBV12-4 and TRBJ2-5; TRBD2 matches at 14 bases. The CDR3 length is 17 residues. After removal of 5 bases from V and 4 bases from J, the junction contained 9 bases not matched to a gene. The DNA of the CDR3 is TGTGCCAGCAGTCCCGGGACTAGCGGGGGACACTCAGAGACCCAGTACTTC. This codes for CASSPGTSGGHSETQYF.

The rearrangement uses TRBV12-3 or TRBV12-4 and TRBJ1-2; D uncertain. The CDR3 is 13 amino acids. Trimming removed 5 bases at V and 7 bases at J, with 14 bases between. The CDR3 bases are TGTGCCAGCAGTCCGTCAAGCTCGGGTGGCTACACCTTC. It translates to CASSPSSSGGYTF.

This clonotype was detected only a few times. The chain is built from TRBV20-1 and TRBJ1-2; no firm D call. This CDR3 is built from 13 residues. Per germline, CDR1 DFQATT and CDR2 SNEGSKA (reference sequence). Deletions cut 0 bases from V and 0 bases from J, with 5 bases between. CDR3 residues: CSARERPNYGYTF. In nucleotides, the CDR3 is TGCAGTGCTAGAGAACGTCCTAACTATGGCTACACCTTC.

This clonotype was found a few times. DNA of the CDR3: TGTGCCAGCAGCGTAGGGACTAGCGGGAGCAATGAGCAGTTCTTC. This translates into CASSVGTSGSNEQFF. This rearrangement joins TRBV9 to TRBJ2-1; 13 bases are shared with TRBD2. The CDR3 spans 15 residues. Looked up from germline, CDR1 is SGDLS and CDR2 is YYNGEE. V gave up 0 bases and J gave up 6 bases; unmatched junction bases: 0.

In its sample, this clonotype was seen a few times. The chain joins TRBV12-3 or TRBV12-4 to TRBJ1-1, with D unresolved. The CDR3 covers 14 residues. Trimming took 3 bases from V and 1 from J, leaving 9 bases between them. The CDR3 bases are TGTGCCAGCAGTTTTGATTTACCGAACACTGAAGCTTTCTTT. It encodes CASSFDLPNTEAFF.

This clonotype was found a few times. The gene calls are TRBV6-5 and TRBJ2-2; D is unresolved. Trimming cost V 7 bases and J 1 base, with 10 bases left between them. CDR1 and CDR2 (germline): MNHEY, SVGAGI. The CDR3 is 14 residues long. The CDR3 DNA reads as TGTGCCAGCACCCCACTGGGGAACACCGGGGAGCTGTTTTTT. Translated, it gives CASTPLGNTGELFF.

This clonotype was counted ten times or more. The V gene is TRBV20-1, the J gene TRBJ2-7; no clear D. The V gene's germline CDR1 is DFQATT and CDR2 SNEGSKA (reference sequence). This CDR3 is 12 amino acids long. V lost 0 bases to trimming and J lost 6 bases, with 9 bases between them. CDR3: CSARDSRAEQYF. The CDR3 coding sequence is TGCAGTGCTAGAGACTCTAGGGCCGAGCAGTACTTC.

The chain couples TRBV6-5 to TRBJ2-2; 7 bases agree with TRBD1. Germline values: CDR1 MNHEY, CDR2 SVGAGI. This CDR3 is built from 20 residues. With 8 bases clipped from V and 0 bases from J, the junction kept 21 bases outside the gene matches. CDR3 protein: CASGGPTGSTPVPNTGELFF. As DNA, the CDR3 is TGTGCCAGCGGGGGACCGACAGGGTCGACGCCAGTACCGAACACCGGGGAGCTGTTTTTT.

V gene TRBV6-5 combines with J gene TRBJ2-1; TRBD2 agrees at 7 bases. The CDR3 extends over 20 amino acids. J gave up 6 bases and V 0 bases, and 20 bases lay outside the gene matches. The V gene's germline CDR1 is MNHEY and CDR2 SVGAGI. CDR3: CASSYSKLSVRGSQVNEQFF. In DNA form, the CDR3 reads TGTGCCAGCAGTTACTCGAAGTTATCGGTTCGCGGGAGCCAGGTCAATGAGCAGTTCTTC.

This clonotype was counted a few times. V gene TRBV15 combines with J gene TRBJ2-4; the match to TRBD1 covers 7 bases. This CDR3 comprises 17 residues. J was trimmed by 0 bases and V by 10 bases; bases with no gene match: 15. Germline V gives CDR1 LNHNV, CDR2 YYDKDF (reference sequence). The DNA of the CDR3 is TGTGCCAGTCAAGAGGTGGGGACAGTCCTAGCCAAAAACATTCAGTACTTC. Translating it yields CASQEVGTVLAKNIQYF.

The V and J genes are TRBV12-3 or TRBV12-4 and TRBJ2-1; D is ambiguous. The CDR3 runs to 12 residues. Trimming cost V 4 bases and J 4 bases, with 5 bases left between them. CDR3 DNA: TGTGCCAGCAGTTGGTCTTACAATGAGCAGTTCTTC. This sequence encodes CASSWSYNEQFF.

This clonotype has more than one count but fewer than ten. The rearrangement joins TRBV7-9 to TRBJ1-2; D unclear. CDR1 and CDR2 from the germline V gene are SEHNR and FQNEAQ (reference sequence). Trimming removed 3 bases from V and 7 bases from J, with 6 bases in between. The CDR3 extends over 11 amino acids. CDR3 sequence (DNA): TGTGCCAGCAGCTTTGGGGTTGGCTACACCTTC. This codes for CASSFGVGYTF. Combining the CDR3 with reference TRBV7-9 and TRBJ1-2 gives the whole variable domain DTGVSQNPRHKITKRGQNVTFRCDPISEHNRLYWYRQTLGQGPEFLTYFQNEAQLEKSRLLSDRFSAERPKGSFSTLEIQRTEQGDSAMYLCASSFGVGYTFGSGTRLTVV.

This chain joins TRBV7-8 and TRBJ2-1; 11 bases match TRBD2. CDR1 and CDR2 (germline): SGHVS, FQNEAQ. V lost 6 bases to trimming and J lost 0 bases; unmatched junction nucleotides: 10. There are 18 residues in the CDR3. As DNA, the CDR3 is TGTGCCAGCAGGGAAAGCTTAACTAGCGGGAGCTCCTACAATGAGCAGTTCTTC. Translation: CASRESLTSGSSYNEQFF. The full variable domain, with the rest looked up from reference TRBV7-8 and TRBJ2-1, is GAGVSQSPRYKVAKRGQDVALRCDPISGHVSLFWYQQALGQGPEFLTYFQNEAQLDKSGLPSDRFFAERPEGSVSTLKIQRTQQEDSAVYLCASRESLTSGSSYNEQFFGPGTRLTVL.

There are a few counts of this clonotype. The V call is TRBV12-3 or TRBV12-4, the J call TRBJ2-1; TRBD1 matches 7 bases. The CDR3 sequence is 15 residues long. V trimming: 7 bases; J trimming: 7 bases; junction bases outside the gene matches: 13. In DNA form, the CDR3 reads TGTGCCAGCATCCTTGGGACAGCCAGAGGGAATGAGCAGTTCTTC. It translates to CASILGTARGNEQFF.

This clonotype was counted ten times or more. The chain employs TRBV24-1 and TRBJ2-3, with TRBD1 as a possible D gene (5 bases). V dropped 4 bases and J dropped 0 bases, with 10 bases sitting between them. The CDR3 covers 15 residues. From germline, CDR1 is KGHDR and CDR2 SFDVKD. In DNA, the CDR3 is TGTGCCACCAGTGAAGGGGCCCCTAGCACAGATACGCAGTATTTT. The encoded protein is CATSEGAPSTDTQYF.

CDR3 sequence: CASSGYLGQGGETQYF. CDR3 sequence (DNA): TGTGCCAGCAGTGGATACCTGGGACAGGGAGGGGAGACCCAGTACTTC. The genes are TRBV25-1 and TRBJ2-5; 9 nucleotides line up with TRBD1. The CDR3 covers 16 residues. V shed 4 bases and J 5 bases; nucleotides not matched to a gene: 11. Per germline, CDR1 MGHDK and CDR2 SYGVNS.

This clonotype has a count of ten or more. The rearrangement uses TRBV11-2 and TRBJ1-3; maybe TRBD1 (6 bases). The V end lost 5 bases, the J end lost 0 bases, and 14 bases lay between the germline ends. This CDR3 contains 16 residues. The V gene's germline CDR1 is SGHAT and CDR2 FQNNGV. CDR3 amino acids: CASSKQTGSSGNTIYF. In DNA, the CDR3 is TGTGCCAGCAGCAAACAGACAGGCTCCTCTGGAAACACCATATATTTT. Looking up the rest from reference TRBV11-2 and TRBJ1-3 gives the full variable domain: EAGVAQSPRYKIIEKRQSVAFWCNPISGHATLYWYQQILGQGPKLLIQFQNNGVVDDSQLPKDRFSAERLKGVDSTLKIQPAKLEDSAVYLCASSKQTGSSGNTIYFGEGSWLTVV.